These 2 T cell receptor beta chains came from one sample sequenced in a study of control samples from healthy donors and cancer patients. The protocol was immunoSEQ multiplex PCR, while the TCRdb copy is restricted to in-frame clones and leaves out a portion. The sample carries about 63,000 clones, around 85% recorded once. The source material was blood. The receptor set was obtained from a man aged 40-49 years in good health.

The V call is TRBV6-5, the J call TRBJ2-3, with D possibly matching TRBD2 (5 bases). V was trimmed by 6 bases and J by 0 bases, leaving 10 bases between them. CDR3 size: 14 residues. Looked up from germline, CDR1 is MNHEY and CDR2 is SVGAGI. DNA for the CDR3: TGTGCCAGCAGGTTAGCGAGTAGCACAGATACGCAGTATTTT. Encoded protein: CASRLASSTDTQYF.

CDR3 sequence (DNA): TGTGCCAGTAGTATTAACGGACAGTCCAATCAGCCCCAGCATTTT. Protein product: CASSINGQSNQPQHF. The V call is TRBV19, the J call TRBJ1-5; D is perhaps TRBD1 (6 bases). Trimming cost V 3 bases and J 3 bases, with 12 bases left between them. This CDR3 is built from 15 residues. The germline gives CDR1 LNHDA, CDR2 SQIVND (reference sequence). The entire variable domain, with the rest obtained from reference TRBV19 and TRBJ1-5, is as follows: DGGITQSPKYLFRKEGQNVTLSCEQNLNHDAMYWYRQDPGQGLRLIYYSQIVNDFQKGDIAEGYSVSREKKESFPLTVTSAQKNPTAFYLCASSINGQSNQPQHFGDGTRLSIL.